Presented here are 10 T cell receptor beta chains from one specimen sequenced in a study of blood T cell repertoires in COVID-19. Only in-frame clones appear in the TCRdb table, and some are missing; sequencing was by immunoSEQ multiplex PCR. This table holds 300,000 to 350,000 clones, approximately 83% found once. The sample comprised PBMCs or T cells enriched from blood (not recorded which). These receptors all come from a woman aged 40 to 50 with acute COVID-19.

Here the CDR3 reads CASRTGTYTEAFF. The DNA of the CDR3 is TGTGCCAGCAGGACAGGGACCTACACTGAAGCTTTCTTT. V and J are TRBV2 and TRBJ1-1; 7 nucleotides match TRBD1. Unmatched junction bases numbered 4, after V lost 6 bases and J lost 3 bases. From germline, CDR1 is SNHLY and CDR2 FYNNEI. The CDR3 contains 13 residues.

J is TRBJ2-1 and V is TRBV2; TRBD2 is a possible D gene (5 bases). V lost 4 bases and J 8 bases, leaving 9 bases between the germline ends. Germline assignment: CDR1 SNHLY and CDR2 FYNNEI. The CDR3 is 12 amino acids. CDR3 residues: CASSALGHEQFF. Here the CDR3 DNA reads TGTGCCAGCAGTGCACTAGGGCATGAGCAGTTCTTC.

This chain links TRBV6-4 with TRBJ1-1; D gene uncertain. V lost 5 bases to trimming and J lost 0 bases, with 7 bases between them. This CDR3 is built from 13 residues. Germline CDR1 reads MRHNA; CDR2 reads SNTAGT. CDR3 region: CASSSQMNTEAFF. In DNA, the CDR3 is TGTGCCAGCAGTTCCCAGATGAACACTGAAGCTTTCTTT.

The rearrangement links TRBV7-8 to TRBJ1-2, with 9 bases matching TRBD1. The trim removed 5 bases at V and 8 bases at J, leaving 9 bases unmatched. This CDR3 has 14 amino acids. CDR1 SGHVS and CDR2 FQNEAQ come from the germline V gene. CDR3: CASSPNRGLLGYTF. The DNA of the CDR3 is TGTGCCAGCAGCCCAAACAGGGGGCTTTTGGGCTACACCTTC.

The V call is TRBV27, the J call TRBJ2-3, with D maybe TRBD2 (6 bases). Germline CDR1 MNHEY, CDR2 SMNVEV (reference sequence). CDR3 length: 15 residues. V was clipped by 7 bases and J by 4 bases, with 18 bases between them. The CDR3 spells CASIGGGKGPDTQYF. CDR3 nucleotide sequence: TGTGCCAGCATAGGTGGCGGGAAGGGGCCAGATACGCAGTATTTT.

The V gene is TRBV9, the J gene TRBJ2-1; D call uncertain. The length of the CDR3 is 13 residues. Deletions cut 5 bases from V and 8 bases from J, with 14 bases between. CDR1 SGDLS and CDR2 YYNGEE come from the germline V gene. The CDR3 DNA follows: TGTGCCAGCAGTCGATCCTTGGCCGATGAGCAGTTCTTC. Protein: CASSRSLADEQFF.

CDR3 protein: CASTRLDITGELFF. In DNA, the CDR3 is TGTGCCAGCACGCGACTAGACATCACCGGGGAGCTGTTTTTT. The V and J genes are TRBV2 and TRBJ2-2, with a weak D call TRBD2 (6 bases). Per germline, CDR1 SNHLY and CDR2 FYNNEI. V shed 7 bases and J shed 4 bases, with 13 bases lying between them. The CDR3 contains 14 residues.

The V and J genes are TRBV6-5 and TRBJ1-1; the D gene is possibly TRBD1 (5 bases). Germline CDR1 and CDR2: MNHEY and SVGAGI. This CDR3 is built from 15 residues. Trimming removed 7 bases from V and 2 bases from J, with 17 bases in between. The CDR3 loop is CASTPTVTTNTEAFF. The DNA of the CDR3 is TGTGCCAGCACCCCGACAGTCACTACTAACACTGAAGCTTTCTTT.

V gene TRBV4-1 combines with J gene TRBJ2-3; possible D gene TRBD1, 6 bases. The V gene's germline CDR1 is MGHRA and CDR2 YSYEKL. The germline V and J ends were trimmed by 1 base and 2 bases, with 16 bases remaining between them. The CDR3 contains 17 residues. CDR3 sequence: CASSQGRTARDTDTQYF. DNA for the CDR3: TGCGCCAGCAGCCAAGGCCGGACAGCTCGAGACACAGATACGCAGTATTTT.

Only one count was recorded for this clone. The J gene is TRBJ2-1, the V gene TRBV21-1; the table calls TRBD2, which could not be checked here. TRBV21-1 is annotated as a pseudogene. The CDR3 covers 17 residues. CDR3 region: CASNSLTRDCQLDEQFF. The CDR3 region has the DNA TGTGCCAGCAACTCACTAACCCGGGACTGCCAACTGGATGAGCAGTTCTTC.